This T cell receptor beta chain stems from a study of blood T cell repertoires in COVID-19. Study details: Sites across the United States, Italy and Spain contributed samples from acute and convalescent COVID-19. From T cells, B-cell-depleted T cells, or PBMCs came the material, which was cDNA or gDNA.

Per the original data handling: By means of reference gene primer amplification, nucleated cell counts were estimated. TCRdb's table, derived via immunoSEQ multiplex PCR, lists solely in-frame clones and lacks some. V, J and clone size derive from that table, while D and trimming were established from the DNA sequence. The sample lists about 270,000 clones; roughly 85% were seen once. This receptor was taken from a woman between 18 and 29 years old with acute or convalescent COVID-19. Sequenced sample: peripheral blood.

In nucleotides, the CDR3 is TGTGCCAGCAGCTTAGGGGCCCAGCTAGCGGCCTCCACAGATACGCAGTATTTT. Residues: CASSLGAQLAASTDTQYF. The J gene is TRBJ2-3, the V gene TRBV7-2, with 7 bases that match TRBD2. The CDR3 has 18 residues. Germline lookup yields CDR1 SGHTA and CDR2 FQGNSA. The ends lost 1 base at V and 2 bases at J; junction bases unmatched: 12.